Shown below are 29 T cell receptor beta chains from a single sample sequenced in a study of control samples from healthy donors and cancer patients. Generated by immunoSEQ multiplex PCR, the TCRdb table keeps only in-frame clones and is missing some. This sample yields about 410,000 clones, of which around nine tenths are seen a single time; approximately 6.3% belongs to the top ten. The sample taken for sequencing was PBMCs. These receptor sequences come from a man aged 35 to 55 with head and neck cancer.

The CDR3 DNA sequence: TGTGCCATCAGTGAATTGGACCCCGGAACGCAGGGGGCCAACGTCCTGACTTTC. Encoded protein: CAISELDPGTQGANVLTF. The chain uses TRBV10-3 and TRBJ2-6; no definite D call. V was trimmed by 3 bases and J by 4 bases, leaving 19 bases between them. There are 18 residues in the CDR3. The germline gives CDR1 ENHRY, CDR2 SYGVKD.

The chain combines TRBV19 with TRBJ2-2; no firm D call. Germline CDR1 reads LNHDA; CDR2 reads SQIVND (reference sequence). The V end was cut by 6 bases, the J end by 2 bases, with 13 bases between. The CDR3 consists of 15 residues. The CDR3 DNA reads as TGTGCCAGTAGGGGAACGGGCCTTAACACCGGGGAGCTGTTTTTT. This codes for CASRGTGLNTGELFF. The whole variable domain, remainder taken from reference TRBV19 and TRBJ2-2, is DGGITQSPKYLFRKEGQNVTLSCEQNLNHDAMYWYRQDPGQGLRLIYYSQIVNDFQKGDIAEGYSVSREKKESFPLTVTSAQKNPTAFYLCASRGTGLNTGELFFGEGSRLTVL.

The V call is TRBV6-6, the J call TRBJ2-2; D remains ambiguous. Germline V CDR1 and CDR2: MNHNY, SVGAGI (reference sequence). This CDR3 comprises 14 residues. Trimming stripped 5 bases from V and 0 bases from J, with 7 bases between. The CDR3 DNA sequence: TGTGCCAGCAGTCGGGTCCCGAACACCGGGGAGCTGTTTTTT. Its translation is CASSRVPNTGELFF.

The V gene is TRBV10-3, the J gene TRBJ1-2, with 9 bases identical to TRBD1. Trimming removed 6 bases from V and 8 bases from J; junction bases left unmatched: 10. CDR3 size: 14 residues. Germline V lookup: CDR1 ENHRY, CDR2 SYGVKD. The CDR3 DNA is TGTGCCATCAGGATAAGGGACAGGGAAGGCGGCTACACCTTC. Its translation is CAIRIRDREGGYTF.

This chain connects TRBV11-1 to TRBJ2-5; 8 bases map to TRBD1. The trim removed 1 base at V and 5 bases at J, leaving 6 bases unmatched. Germline values: CDR1 SGHAT, CDR2 FQDESV (reference sequence). This CDR3 is built from 15 residues. CDR3 sequence reads: CASSLDDRGWETQYF. Written as DNA, the CDR3 is TGTGCCAGCAGCTTAGATGACAGGGGATGGGAGACCCAGTACTTC.

The chain links TRBV7-3 to TRBJ2-1, with no clear D. V was trimmed by 0 bases and J by 3 bases, leaving 6 bases between them. From germline, CDR1 is SGHTA and CDR2 FQGTGA. The CDR3 contains 14 residues. The CDR3 nucleotides are TGTGCCAGCAGCTTAACTTGGCGCTACAATGAGCAGTTCTTC. Translating gives CASSLTWRYNEQFF. Complete variable domain (other parts from reference TRBV7-3 and TRBJ2-1): GAGVSQTPSNKVTEKGKYVELRCDPISGHTALYWYRQSLGQGPEFLIYFQGTGAADDSGLPNDRFFAVRPEGSVSTLKIQRTERGDSAVYLCASSLTWRYNEQFFGPGTRLTVL.

This clone occurred a few times. The J gene is TRBJ1-5, the V gene TRBV12-3 or TRBV12-4, with D hard to call. V lost 3 bases, J lost 4 bases, and 7 bases lay in between. CDR3 length: 13 amino acids. The CDR3, as DNA: TGTGCCAGCAGTTTCGCGGCTAATCAGCCCCAGCATTTT. Encoded protein: CASSFAANQPQHF.

The chain carries TRBV5-4 and TRBJ2-1; 7 bases align to TRBD2. The CDR3 is 15 residues long. J was trimmed by 6 bases and V by 2 bases; bases with no gene match: 8. The germline CDR1 and CDR2 sequences are SGHNT and YYREEE (reference sequence). The DNA of the CDR3 is TGTGCCAGCAGCTTTCCGACTAGCAACGTCAATGAGCAGTTCTTC. It codes for CASSFPTSNVNEQFF.

This chain uses TRBV7-2 with TRBJ2-3, with 7 bases identical to TRBD2. The V segment lost 1 base and the J segment 3 bases; nucleotides outside the gene matches: 4. The CDR3 is 15 residues long. Looked up from germline, CDR1 is SGHTA and CDR2 is FQGNSA. Here the CDR3 reads CASSLEGRGTDTQYF. In DNA, the CDR3 is TGTGCCAGCAGCTTAGAGGGGAGGGGAACAGATACGCAGTATTTT.

Only one count was recorded for this clone. The CDR3 region is CASSPGGREMTETQYF. The CDR3 coding sequence is TGTGCCAGTAGTCCCGGGGGCCGGGAGATGACGGAGACCCAGTACTTC. The chain employs TRBV19 and TRBJ2-5; D might be TRBD1 or TRBD2, each matching 6 bases. V was trimmed by 5 bases and J by 5 bases, leaving 21 bases between them. The germline CDR1 and CDR2 sequences are LNHDA and SQIVND (reference sequence). This CDR3 comprises 16 residues. The whole variable domain, filled in from reference TRBV19 and TRBJ2-5, reads DGGITQSPKYLFRKEGQNVTLSCEQNLNHDAMYWYRQDPGQGLRLIYYSQIVNDFQKGDIAEGYSVSREKKESFPLTVTSAQKNPTAFYLCASSPGGREMTETQYFGPGTRLLVL.

Details on this clone: Distinct nucleotide sequences in the sample also encode this CDR3. The chain combines TRBV10-1 with TRBJ1-4; perhaps TRBD1 as D (5 bases). V was clipped by 0 bases and J by 7 bases, with 6 bases between them. This CDR3 spans 13 amino acids. The germline V gene encodes CDR1 WNHNN and CDR2 SYGVQD (reference sequence). CDR3 in amino acids: CASSESGTEKLFF. Here the CDR3 DNA reads TGCGCCAGCAGTGAGTCCGGGACTGAAAAACTGTTTTTT.

V is TRBV28 and J is TRBJ1-2; D is perhaps TRBD1 (5 bases). Germline V gene lookup returns CDR1 MDHEN and CDR2 SYDVKM. The CDR3 totals 14 residues. The ends were cut back, 8 bases at V and 0 bases at J, with 13 bases in the middle. In DNA, the CDR3 is TGTGCCAGCCGACCCGGGGGGACTAACTATGGCTACACCTTC. Its translation: CASRPGGTNYGYTF.

As regards this clone: At one boundary the junction diverges from the germline segment, which might be a read error. The gene calls are TRBV7-7 and TRBJ2-3, with TRBD2 matching 12 bases. This CDR3 comprises 15 residues. Germline V gives CDR1 SSHAT, CDR2 FNYEAQ (reference sequence). In DNA, the CDR3 is TGTGCTAGCAGCTCTAGCGGGGGGGATACAGATACGCAGTATTTT. Protein: CASSSSGGDTDTQYF.

The chain is built from TRBV6-6 and TRBJ1-1; D ambiguous. Germline loops: CDR1 MNHNY, CDR2 SVGAGI (reference sequence). The CDR3 runs to 14 residues. V lost 1 base, J lost 1 base, and 7 bases lay in between. This CDR3 reads CASSYLQPNTEAFF. The CDR3, as DNA: TGTGCCAGCAGTTACTTACAGCCGAACACTGAAGCTTTCTTT.

The V and J genes are TRBV19 and TRBJ2-2; no clear D gene. V lost 10 bases, J lost 3 bases, and 6 bases lay in between. CDR1 and CDR2 (germline): LNHDA, SQIVND (reference sequence). The CDR3 consists of 11 residues. DNA for the CDR3: TGTGCCACCTACTACACCGGGGAGCTGTTTTTT. Translating it yields CATYYTGELFF.

The chain joins TRBV30 to TRBJ2-3; D is perhaps TRBD1 (6 bases). V lost 2 bases, J lost 3 bases, and 12 bases lay in between. CDR1 is GTSNPN, CDR2 SVGIG, per germline (reference sequence). The CDR3 loop spans 14 amino acids. CDR3 bases: TGTGCCTGGAGTCAAGGGGGTGAAACAGATACGCAGTATTTT. Translating it yields CAWSQGGETDTQYF.

This clone was counted a single time. This chain links TRBV3-1 (or the pseudogene TRBV3-2) with TRBJ2-1; D remains ambiguous. The CDR3 consists of 12 residues. The germline V gene has CDR1 LGHDT and CDR2 YNNKEL (reference sequence). The V end lost 4 bases, the J end lost 2 bases, and 3 bases lay between the germline ends. CDR3 sequence: CASSRTYNEQFF. The DNA of the CDR3 is TGTGCCAGCAGCCGCACCTACAATGAGCAGTTCTTC.

V is TRBV5-6 and J is TRBJ2-7, with D perhaps TRBD1 (6 bases). The CDR3 consists of 14 residues. The V end was cut by 2 bases, the J end by 5 bases, with 14 bases between. The germline V gene encodes CDR1 SGHDT and CDR2 YYEEEE. CDR3 DNA sequence: TGTGCCAGCAGCTTAGGCAGGGGAATCAACGAGCAGTACTTC. Amino acids: CASSLGRGINEQYF.

In its sample, this clone was seen a few times. The chain has TRBV28 and TRBJ2-5; no clear D gene. Germline CDR1 reads MDHEN; CDR2 reads SYDVKM. The CDR3 spans 13 residues. Trimming stripped 6 bases from V and 1 base from J, with 9 bases between. This CDR3 is CASRDAFQETQYF. CDR3 sequence (DNA): TGTGCCAGCAGGGACGCCTTCCAAGAGACCCAGTACTTC.

The chain joins TRBV20-1 to TRBJ2-1; the D gene is possibly TRBD2 (6 bases). The germline gives CDR1 DFQATT, CDR2 SNEGSKA (reference sequence). The CDR3 runs 11 residues. Between the trimmed V and J ends, which lost 6 bases and 8 bases, there was a span of 11 bases. The CDR3 bases are TGCAGTGCCCGACGGGAGTATGAGCAGTTCTTC. Amino acids: CSARREYEQFF.

This rearrangement joins TRBV29-1 to TRBJ2-3; 10 nucleotides align to TRBD2. Germline CDR1 reads SQVTM; CDR2 reads ANQGSEA. The V and J ends lost 4 bases and 6 bases, in that order; junction bases with no gene match: 10. The length of the CDR3 is 15 residues. CDR3 coding DNA: TGCAGCGTTGTTTTAGGTAGCGGGGGGTCCGATACGCAGTATTTT. Translating gives CSVVLGSGGSDTQYF.

CDR3 in amino acids: CASSSQSSGANVLTF. In nucleotides, the CDR3 is TGTGCCAGCAGTTCACAGAGCTCTGGGGCCAACGTCCTGACTTTC. V usage is TRBV5-4 and J usage is TRBJ2-6; D call uncertain. The CDR3 contains 15 residues. The V gene's germline CDR1 is SGHNT and CDR2 YYREEE (reference sequence). V was clipped by 5 bases and J by 0 bases, with 9 bases between them.

V usage is TRBV6-1 and J usage is TRBJ1-2; 8 bases agree with TRBD1. With 0 bases clipped from V and 5 bases from J, the junction kept 11 bases outside the gene matches. The CDR3 spans 17 residues. The germline CDR1 and CDR2 sequences are MNHNS and SASEGT. The CDR3 nucleotides read TGTGCCAGCAGTGAAGCGCTCGGACAGGGCGGAGTATATGGCTACACCTTC. Protein sequence: CASSEALGQGGVYGYTF.

The CDR3 region is CASSQVGRYSYEQYF. The CDR3 DNA follows: TGTGCCAGCAGCCAAGTTGGGAGATACTCCTACGAGCAGTACTTC. The chain recombines TRBV14 with TRBJ2-7, with D possibly TRBD2 on 5 matching bases. V was pared by 1 base and J by 0 bases, with 10 bases between. CDR3 size: 15 residues. Germline V gene lookup returns CDR1 SGHDN and CDR2 FVKESK.

The DNA for the CDR3 is TGCGCCAGCAGCTTGGACAGGCTGGGGAATACGCAGTATTTT. It yields the protein CASSLDRLGNTQYF. This chain links TRBV5-1 with TRBJ2-3; TRBD1 is a possible D gene (5 bases). In germline, CDR1 is SGHRS, CDR2 YFSETQ. V shed 0 bases and J shed 7 bases, with 12 bases lying between them. The CDR3 is made up of 14 amino acids.

The chain joins TRBV18 to TRBJ1-1; 7 bases are a match to TRBD1. Trimming took 0 bases from V and 2 from J; bases not matched to a gene: 3. The CDR3 is 15 residues long. CDR1 is KGHSH and CDR2 is LQKENI in the germline V gene. CDR3 bases: TGTGCCAGCTCACCACCCGGGACAGCCAACACTGAAGCTTTCTTT. The encoded protein is CASSPPGTANTEAFF.

The chain combines TRBV14 with TRBJ2-3; no firm D call. The germline V gene encodes CDR1 SGHDN and CDR2 FVKESK. This CDR3 has 14 amino acids. Deletions cut 4 bases from V and 1 base from J, with 9 bases between. CDR3 nucleotide sequence: TGTGCCAGCAGCCCCCCCCCTGGCACAGATACGCAGTATTTT. This encodes CASSPPPGTDTQYF.

J is TRBJ1-1 and V is TRBV6-4; 7 nucleotides match TRBD1. V lost 0 bases, J lost 6 bases, and 4 bases stayed unmatched. The length of the CDR3 is 14 residues. Germline V CDR1 and CDR2: MRHNA, SNTAGT. In DNA form, the CDR3 reads TGTGCCAGCAGTGACTCGAACAGGGGATCTGAAGCTTTCTTT. This codes for CASSDSNRGSEAFF.

The chain combines TRBV6-5 with TRBJ1-2; 8 bases align to TRBD1. The CDR3 has 13 residues. CDR1 is MNHEY, CDR2 SVGAGI, per germline. Unmatched junction bases numbered 3, after V lost 6 bases and J lost 3 bases. For the CDR3, the DNA is TGTGCCAGCAGGGCGACAGGGGACTATGGCTACACCTTC. Protein sequence: CASRATGDYGYTF.